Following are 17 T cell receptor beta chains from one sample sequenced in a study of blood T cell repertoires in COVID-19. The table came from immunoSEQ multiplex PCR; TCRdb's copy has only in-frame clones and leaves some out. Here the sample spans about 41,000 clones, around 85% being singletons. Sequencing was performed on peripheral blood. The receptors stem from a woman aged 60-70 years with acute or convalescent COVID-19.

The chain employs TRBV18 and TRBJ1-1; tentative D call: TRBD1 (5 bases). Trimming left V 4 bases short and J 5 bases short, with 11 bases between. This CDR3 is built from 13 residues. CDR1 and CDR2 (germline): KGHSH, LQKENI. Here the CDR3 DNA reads TGTGCCAGCTCACTGATTGGGGGGACTGAAGCTTTCTTT. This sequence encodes CASSLIGGTEAFF.

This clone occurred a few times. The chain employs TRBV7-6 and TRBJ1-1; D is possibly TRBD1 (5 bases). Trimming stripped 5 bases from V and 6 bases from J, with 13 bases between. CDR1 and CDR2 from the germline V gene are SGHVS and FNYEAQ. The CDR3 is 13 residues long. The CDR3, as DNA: TGTGCCAGCAGCCTCGGGACTCGCGCTGAAGCTTTCTTT. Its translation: CASSLGTRAEAFF.

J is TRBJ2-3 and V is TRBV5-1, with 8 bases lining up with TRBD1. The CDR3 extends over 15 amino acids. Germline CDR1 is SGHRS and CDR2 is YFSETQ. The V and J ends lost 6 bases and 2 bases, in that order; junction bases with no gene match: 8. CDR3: CASTRQGAVTDTQYF. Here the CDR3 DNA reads TGCGCCAGCACCCGTCAGGGGGCGGTCACAGATACGCAGTATTTT.

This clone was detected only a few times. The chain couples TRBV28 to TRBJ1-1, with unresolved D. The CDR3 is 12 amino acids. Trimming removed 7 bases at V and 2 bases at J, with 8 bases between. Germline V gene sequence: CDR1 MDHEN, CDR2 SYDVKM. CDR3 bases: TGTGCCAGCAATGGCCGAAACACTGAAGCTTTCTTT. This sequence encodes CASNGRNTEAFF.

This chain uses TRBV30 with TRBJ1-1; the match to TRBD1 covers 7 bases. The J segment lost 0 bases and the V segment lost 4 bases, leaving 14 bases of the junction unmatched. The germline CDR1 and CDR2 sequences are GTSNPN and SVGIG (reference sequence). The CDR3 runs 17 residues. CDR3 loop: CAWNRPGQHYLNTEAFF. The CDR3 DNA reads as TGTGCCTGGAATAGACCGGGACAGCACTATTTGAACACTGAAGCTTTCTTT.

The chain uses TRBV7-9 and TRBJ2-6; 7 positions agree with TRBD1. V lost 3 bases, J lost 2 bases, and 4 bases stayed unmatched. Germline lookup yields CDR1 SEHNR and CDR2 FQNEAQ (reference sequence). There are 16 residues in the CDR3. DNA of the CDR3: TGTGCCAGCAGCTTCGACACAGGGGCTGGGGCCAACGTCCTGACTTTC. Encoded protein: CASSFDTGAGANVLTF.

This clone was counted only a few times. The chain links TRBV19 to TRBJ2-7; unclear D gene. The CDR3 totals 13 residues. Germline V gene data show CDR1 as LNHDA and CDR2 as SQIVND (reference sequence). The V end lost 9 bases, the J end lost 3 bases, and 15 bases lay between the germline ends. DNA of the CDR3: TGTGCCAGCCTTCAGACACCACGCTACGAGCAGTACTTC. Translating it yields CASLQTPRYEQYF.

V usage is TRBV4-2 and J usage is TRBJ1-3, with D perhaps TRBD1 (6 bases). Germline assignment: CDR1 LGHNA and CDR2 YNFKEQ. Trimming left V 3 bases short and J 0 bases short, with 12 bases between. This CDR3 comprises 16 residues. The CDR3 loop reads CASSHRGGDSGNTIYF. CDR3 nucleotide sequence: TGTGCCAGCAGCCACAGGGGCGGAGACTCTGGAAACACCATATATTTT.

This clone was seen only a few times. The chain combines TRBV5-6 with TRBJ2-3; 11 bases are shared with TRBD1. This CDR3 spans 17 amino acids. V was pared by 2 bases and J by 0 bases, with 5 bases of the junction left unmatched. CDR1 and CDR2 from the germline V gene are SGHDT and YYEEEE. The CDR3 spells CASSFPGQGGSTDTQYF. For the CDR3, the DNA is TGTGCCAGCAGCTTCCCGGGACAGGGGGGTAGCACAGATACGCAGTATTTT.

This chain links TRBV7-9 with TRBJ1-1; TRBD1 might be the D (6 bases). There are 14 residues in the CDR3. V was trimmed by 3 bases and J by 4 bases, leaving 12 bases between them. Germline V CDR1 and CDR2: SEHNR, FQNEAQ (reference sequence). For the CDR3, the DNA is TGTGCCAGCAGCTTTCAGGGGCTAGGCACTGAAGCTTTCTTT. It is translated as CASSFQGLGTEAFF.

The CDR3 spells CASSFGPRGDGGNTIYF. In DNA form, the CDR3 reads TGTGCCAGCAGCTTCGGTCCCAGAGGTGATGGGGGAAACACCATATATTTT. The chain links TRBV5-5 to TRBJ1-3; D is uncertain. CDR1 SGHKS and CDR2 YYEKEE come from the germline V gene (reference sequence). The CDR3 sequence is 17 residues long. Deletions cut 2 bases from V and 4 bases from J, with 19 bases between. Supplemented by reference TRBV5-5 and TRBJ1-3, the full variable domain reads DAGVTQSPTHLIKTRGQQVTLRCSPISGHKSVSWYQQVLGQGPQFIFQYYEKEERGRGNFPDRFSARQFPNYSSELNVNALLLGDSALYLCASSFGPRGDGGNTIYFGEGSWLTVV.

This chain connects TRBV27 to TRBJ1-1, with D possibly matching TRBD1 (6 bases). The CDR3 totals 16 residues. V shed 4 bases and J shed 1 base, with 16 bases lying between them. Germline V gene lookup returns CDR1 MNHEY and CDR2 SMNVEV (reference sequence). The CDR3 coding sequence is TGTGCCAGCAGTTCCCGGCCCGGGACACCGAACACTGAAGCTTTCTTT. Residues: CASSSRPGTPNTEAFF.

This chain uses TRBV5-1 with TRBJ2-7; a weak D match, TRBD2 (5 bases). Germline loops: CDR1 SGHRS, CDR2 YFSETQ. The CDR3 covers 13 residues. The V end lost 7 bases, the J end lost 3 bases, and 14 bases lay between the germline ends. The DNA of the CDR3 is TGCGCCAGCTCAGCGAGCGGAATCTACGAGCAGTACTTC. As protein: CASSASGIYEQYF. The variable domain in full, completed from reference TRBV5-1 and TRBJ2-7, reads KAGVTQTPRYLIKTRGQQVTLSCSPISGHRSVSWYQQTPGQGLQFLFEYFSETQRNKGNFPGRFSGRQFSNSRSEMNVSTLELGDSALYLCASSASGIYEQYFGPGTRLTVT.

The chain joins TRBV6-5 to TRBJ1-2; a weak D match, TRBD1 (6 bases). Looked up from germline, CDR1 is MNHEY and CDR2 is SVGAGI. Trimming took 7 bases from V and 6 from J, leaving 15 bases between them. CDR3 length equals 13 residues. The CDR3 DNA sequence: TGTGCCAGCACCATTGACAGGACGGATGGCTACACCTTC. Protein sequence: CASTIDRTDGYTF.

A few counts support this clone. The CDR3 is CASSEAGGTYLYGYTF. The CDR3 DNA sequence: TGTGCCAGCAGTGAGGCAGGGGGCACATACCTTTATGGCTACACCTTC. The J gene is TRBJ1-2, the V gene TRBV2; 8 bases are shared with TRBD1. V shed 3 bases and J 5 bases; nucleotides not matched to a gene: 11. The CDR3 spans 16 residues. Germline lookup yields CDR1 SNHLY and CDR2 FYNNEI. Drawing the rest from reference TRBV2 and TRBJ1-2, the complete variable domain is EPEVTQTPSHQVTQMGQEVILRCVPISNHLYFYWYRQILGQKVEFLVSFYNNEISEKSEIFDDQFSVERPDGSNFTLKIRSTKLEDSAMYFCASSEAGGTYLYGYTFGSGTRLTVV.

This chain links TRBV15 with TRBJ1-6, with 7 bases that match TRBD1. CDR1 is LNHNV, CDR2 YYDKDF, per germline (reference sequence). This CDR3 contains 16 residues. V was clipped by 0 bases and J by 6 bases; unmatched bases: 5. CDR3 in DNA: TGTGCCACCAGCAGAGACCCGAACAGGGGTAATTCACCCCTCCACTTT. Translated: CATSRDPNRGNSPLHF.

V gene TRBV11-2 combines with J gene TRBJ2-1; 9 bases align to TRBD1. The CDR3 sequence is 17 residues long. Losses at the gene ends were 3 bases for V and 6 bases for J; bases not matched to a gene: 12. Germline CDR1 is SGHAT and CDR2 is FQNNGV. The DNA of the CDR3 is TGTGCCAGCAGCTTGGGTCCGGGGACAGGGATGTCCAATGAGCAGTTCTTC. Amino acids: CASSLGPGTGMSNEQFF.